The 26 T cell receptor beta chains below were found in one sample sequenced in a study of cytomegalovirus exposure and HLA in healthy donors. Vbeta (60) and Jbeta (13) primers were used in the PCR. The repertoire was sequenced with immunoSEQ multiplex PCR; TCRdb's copy has only in-frame clones and lacks some. In the table there are 100,000 to 150,000 clones, just under 80% of which are singletons. Sequenced input: PBMCs. These receptors all come from a male donor in good health and CMV-seronegative.

The V call is TRBV5-6, the J call TRBJ1-5; D gene ambiguous. This CDR3 comprises 16 residues. The V gene lost 3 bases and the J gene lost 0 bases, with 13 bases spanning the gap. Germline V gene lookup returns CDR1 SGHDT and CDR2 YYEEEE. CDR3 loop: CASSSLRSNSNQPQHF. DNA of the CDR3: TGTGCCAGCAGCTCGCTGCGGTCTAATAGCAATCAGCCCCAGCATTTT.

The chain joins TRBV27 to TRBJ1-2; 9 nucleotides match TRBD1. Per germline, CDR1 MNHEY and CDR2 SMNVEV (reference sequence). The J segment lost 3 bases and the V segment lost 2 bases, leaving 4 bases of the junction unmatched. The CDR3 is made up of 15 amino acids. In nucleotides, the CDR3 is TGTGCCAGCAGTTTAGGGGACAGGGATTACTATGGCTACACCTTC. Its protein product is CASSLGDRDYYGYTF.

The chain has TRBV5-1 and TRBJ1-4; 11 nucleotides line up with TRBD1. The germline V gene has CDR1 SGHRS and CDR2 YFSETQ. After removal of 4 bases from V and 7 bases from J, the junction contained 6 bases not matched to a gene. The CDR3 is 15 residues long. The CDR3 spells CASSTRDRGGEKLFF. In DNA form, the CDR3 reads TGCGCCAGCAGCACCCGGGACAGGGGGGGTGAAAAACTGTTTTTT.

This clone was seen a handful of times. This sequence joins TRBV4-3 and TRBJ1-1, with D perhaps TRBD1 (5 bases). The CDR3 is 13 amino acids. CDR1 is LGHNA, CDR2 YSLEER, per germline. Trimming cost V 6 bases and J 1 base, with 9 bases left between them. CDR3 DNA sequence: TGCGCCAGCAGGGGGCCTGGGAACACTGAAGCTTTCTTT. Its protein is CASRGPGNTEAFF.

The rearrangement links TRBV29-1 to TRBJ2-3, with 7 bases lining up with TRBD2. The V and J ends lost 3 bases and 3 bases, in that order; junction bases with no gene match: 0. The CDR3 is 12 amino acids. CDR1 is SQVTM, CDR2 ANQGSEA, per germline. CDR3: CSVEGGTDTQYF. The DNA of the CDR3 is TGCAGCGTTGAGGGAGGGACAGATACGCAGTATTTT.

This clone came up a few times. The V gene is TRBV5-5, the J gene TRBJ2-3; D is unclear. Trimming cost V 1 base and J 1 base, with 4 bases left between them. CDR3 length: 13 residues. Per the germline V gene, CDR1 is SGHKS and CDR2 is YYEKEE (reference sequence). Written as DNA, the CDR3 is TGTGCCAGCAGCTTGCGTCGCACAGATACGCAGTATTTT. Translation: CASSLRRTDTQYF.

J is TRBJ1-2 and V is TRBV5-8; the D gene is possibly TRBD1 (5 bases). The V and J ends lost 1 base and 12 bases respectively, with 13 bases between them. Germline assignment: CDR1 SGHTS and CDR2 YDEGEE. The CDR3 length is 12 residues. CDR3 nucleotide sequence: TGTGCCAGCAGCTTGCCCGGGGGAGGTCACACCTTC. This gives the protein CASSLPGGGHTF. Variable domain in full (rest from reference TRBV5-8 and TRBJ1-2): EAGVTQSPTHLIKTRGQQATLRCSPISGHTSVYWYQQALGLGLQFLLWYDEGEERNRGNFPPRFSGRQFPNYSSELNVNALELEDSALYLCASSLPGGGHTFGSGTRLTVV.

The chain joins TRBV6-5 to TRBJ2-5, with 7 bases matching TRBD1. The J call may be faulty, since TRBJ2-7 better matches the DNA end. The CDR3 sequence is 15 residues long. Germline assignment: CDR1 MNHEY and CDR2 SVGAGI. The DNA of the CDR3 is TGTGCCAGCAGTAGACCCGGACAGGCACAAGGCGAGCAGTACTTC. Protein product: CASSRPGQAQGEQYF.

J is TRBJ2-3 and V is TRBV10-3; 9 bases are a match to TRBD2. Germline V CDR1 and CDR2: ENHRY, SYGVKD. The CDR3 runs to 15 residues. After removal of 7 bases from V and 2 bases from J, the junction contained 7 bases not matched to a gene. The CDR3 region is CAINPERGVTDTQYF. In DNA, the CDR3 is TGTGCCATCAACCCTGAGCGGGGGGTCACAGATACGCAGTATTTT.

This rearrangement joins TRBV5-6 to TRBJ2-5, with D perhaps TRBD1 (6 bases). CDR3 length equals 13 residues. V lost 3 bases, J lost 6 bases, and 12 bases lay in between. Germline CDR1 reads SGHDT; CDR2 reads YYEEEE. CDR3 protein: CASSSTGWQTQYF. The CDR3 coding sequence is TGTGCCAGCAGCTCCACAGGGTGGCAGACCCAGTACTTC.

The chain uses TRBV11-3 and TRBJ2-2; TRBD1 matches at 7 bases. After removal of 3 bases from V and 3 bases from J, the junction contained 7 bases not matched to a gene. The CDR3 is made up of 16 amino acids. Germline lookup yields CDR1 SGHNT and CDR2 YENEEA. The CDR3 DNA follows: TGTGCCAGCAGCTTCCTGACAGGGATGGACACCGGGGAGCTGTTTTTT. It translates to CASSFLTGMDTGELFF.

Written as DNA, the CDR3 is TGCGCCAGCAGCTCCAGGACTAGCGGCAATGAGCAGTTCTTC. Amino acid sequence: CASSSRTSGNEQFF. The chain carries TRBV5-1 and TRBJ2-1; 10 nucleotides match TRBD2. Germline V CDR1 and CDR2: SGHRS, YFSETQ. Unmatched junction bases numbered 3, after V lost 3 bases and J lost 6 bases. This CDR3 has 14 residues.

The V call is TRBV6-6, the J call TRBJ2-2; 7 bases map to TRBD2. Germline assignment: CDR1 MNHNY and CDR2 SVGAGI (reference sequence). J was trimmed by 4 bases and V by 0 bases; bases with no gene match: 5. This CDR3 comprises 16 residues. The CDR3 region is CASSYSSGIGTGELFF. The CDR3 region has the DNA TGTGCCAGCAGTTACTCGAGCGGGATAGGCACCGGGGAGCTGTTTTTT.

V usage is TRBV27 and J usage is TRBJ2-7; 9 nucleotides line up with TRBD1. Germline CDR1 and CDR2: MNHEY and SMNVEV (reference sequence). The CDR3 extends over 13 amino acids. Germline trimming cut 5 bases from V and 2 bases from J; bases unmatched to any gene: 1. Here the CDR3 reads CASSRQGAYEQYF. CDR3 nucleotide sequence: TGTGCCAGCAGTCGACAGGGGGCCTACGAGCAGTACTTC.

DNA of the CDR3: TGCAGCGTTGAAAGGATTGGGGGGGCGCGCTATGGCTACACCTTC. Encoded protein: CSVERIGGARYGYTF. V and J are TRBV29-1 and TRBJ1-2, with a weak D call TRBD1 (6 bases). Trimming cost V 2 bases and J 4 bases, with 17 bases left between them. CDR3 length: 15 amino acids. Germline loops: CDR1 SQVTM, CDR2 ANQGSEA.

This clone has only a few counts. J is TRBJ2-7 and V is TRBV27; 7 bases agree with TRBD1. The germline V gene encodes CDR1 MNHEY and CDR2 SMNVEV (reference sequence). The CDR3 spans 15 residues. J was trimmed by 0 bases and V by 3 bases; bases with no gene match: 5. The CDR3 DNA reads as TGTGCCAGCAGTTTTCGGACAGGCCTCTCCTACGAGCAGTACTTC. This encodes CASSFRTGLSYEQYF.

This clone was counted once. The V call is TRBV18, the J call TRBJ1-2; 7 bases match TRBD1. Trimming cost V 2 bases and J 4 bases; bases outside gene matches: 13. Germline V lookup: CDR1 KGHSH, CDR2 LQKENI. There are 17 residues in the CDR3. The CDR3 region is CASSPDRGYRGGYGYTF. The DNA for the CDR3 is TGTGCCAGCTCACCAGATCGGGGGTACAGGGGCGGCTATGGCTACACCTTC.

This clone was detected only a few times. V usage is TRBV7-9 and J usage is TRBJ1-1, with D perhaps matching TRBD1 (6 bases). Germline V gives CDR1 SEHNR, CDR2 FQNEAQ (reference sequence). Trimming stripped 5 bases from V and 3 bases from J, with 13 bases between. The CDR3 spans 14 residues. CDR3 loop: CASSLTGKDTEAFF. CDR3 in DNA: TGTGCCAGCAGCCTAACAGGGAAGGACACTGAAGCTTTCTTT. The full variable domain, with the rest looked up from reference TRBV7-9 and TRBJ1-1, is DTGVSQNPRHKITKRGQNVTFRCDPISEHNRLYWYRQTLGQGPEFLTYFQNEAQLEKSRLLSDRFSAERPKGSFSTLEIQRTEQGDSAMYLCASSLTGKDTEAFFGQGTRLTVV.

V is TRBV4-2 and J is TRBJ1-3; tentative D call: TRBD1 (6 bases). The germline CDR1 and CDR2 sequences are LGHNA and YNFKEQ. The CDR3 extends over 18 amino acids. With 1 base removed from V and 4 bases from J, the gap between germline ends came to 20 bases. The CDR3 is CASSQGRGGPGWGNTIYF. The CDR3 nucleotides read TGTGCCAGCAGCCAAGGTCGGGGGGGGCCCGGCTGGGGAAACACCATATATTTT.

The chain couples TRBV6-5 to TRBJ2-7, with a possible D match to TRBD1 (5 bases). This CDR3 region has 15 residues. Per germline, CDR1 MNHEY and CDR2 SVGAGI. Trimming cost V 5 bases and J 2 bases, with 16 bases left between them. The CDR3 nucleotides read TGTGCCAGCAGTCCTACTGGAACAGGCCCCTACGAGCAGTACTTC. Amino acid sequence: CASSPTGTGPYEQYF.

The chain couples TRBV5-1 to TRBJ2-1; the match to TRBD2 covers 10 bases. With V trimmed by 1 base and J by 4 bases, 5 bases remained unmatched. This CDR3 has 16 residues. Per the germline V gene, CDR1 is SGHRS and CDR2 is YFSETQ. CDR3 bases: TGCGCCAGCAGCTTGTGGCTAGCGGGGGCATACAATGAGCAGTTCTTC. It codes for CASSLWLAGAYNEQFF.

This rearrangement joins TRBV6-5 to TRBJ2-1, with 12 bases that match TRBD2. V dropped 10 bases and J dropped 1; count of bases not matched to a gene: 5. Germline lookup yields CDR1 MNHEY and CDR2 SVGAGI. This CDR3 comprises 15 residues. CDR3 nucleotide sequence: TGTGCCACCAGACTAGCGGGGGTTTCCTACAATGAGCAGTTCTTC. Its protein product is CATRLAGVSYNEQFF.

J is TRBJ2-5 and V is TRBV7-9; D is uncertain. CDR1 and CDR2 from the germline V gene are SEHNR and FQNEAQ (reference sequence). V gave up 5 bases and J gave up 4 bases, with 11 bases separating them. The CDR3 loop spans 13 amino acids. In DNA, the CDR3 is TGTGCCAGCAGCCCAACCCTAATAGAGACCCAGTACTTC. Its translation: CASSPTLIETQYF.

This chain connects TRBV7-9 to TRBJ1-2; 7 bases line up with TRBD1. This CDR3 contains 16 residues. The ends lost 4 bases at V and 3 bases at J; junction bases unmatched: 11. Germline V lookup: CDR1 SEHNR, CDR2 FQNEAQ (reference sequence). CDR3 in DNA: TGTGCCAGCAGCTATCGAGGGACAGACCATTACTATGGCTACACCTTC. It codes for CASSYRGTDHYYGYTF.

The chain joins TRBV7-2 to TRBJ1-2; D perhaps matches TRBD1 (6 bases). The germline gives CDR1 SGHTA, CDR2 FQGNSA. The V end lost 0 bases, the J end lost 1 base, and 15 bases lay between the germline ends. This CDR3 contains 17 residues. CDR3 protein: CASSLALVTGINYGYTF. CDR3 nucleotide sequence: TGTGCCAGCAGCTTAGCCCTTGTAACAGGGATTAACTATGGCTACACCTTC.

The chain couples TRBV7-2 to TRBJ2-1; 8 bases line up with TRBD1. This CDR3 is built from 15 residues. The germline V gene encodes CDR1 SGHTA and CDR2 FQGNSA. V lost 4 bases and J lost 5; bases outside the gene matches: 7. CDR3 amino acids: CASSSHQGAHNEQFF. CDR3 nucleotide sequence: TGTGCCAGCAGCTCTCATCAGGGGGCACACAATGAGCAGTTCTTC.